This T cell receptor (beta chain) came from a study of post-analysis software for immune sequencing data. Whole-study results and caveats: In patients, TRBV5-6, TRBV5-1 and TRBV20-1 belonged to roughly five TRBV segments found more frequently than in controls.

Carried by the TCR beta cDNA libraries were unique molecular identifiers. A population of about 0.9 to 10 million T cells gave rise to approximately 530,000 cDNA molecules. TCRdb processed the PCR reads anew with MiXCR; each CDR3 protein has one entry. The data hold 430,000 or so distinct CDR3 sequences, with 39% observed a single time. To note about this clonotype: The antigen is unknown.

The CDR3 is 16 amino acids. Germline CDR1 and CDR2: SGHTA and FQGTGA. V gave up 1 base and J gave up 5 bases, with 15 bases separating them. This sequence originates from a girl aged 2-9 years with multiple sclerosis. This chain joins TRBV7-3 and TRBJ2-4; the D gene is possibly TRBD2 (6 bases). Sequenced material: blood. The CDR3 reads CASSLRGAGRQNIQYF. CDR3 DNA: TGTGCCAGCAGCTTAAGGGGTGCGGGGCGCCAAAACATTCAGTACTTC.